What follows are 3 T cell receptor beta chains derived from one specimen sequenced in a study of cytomegalovirus exposure and HLA in healthy donors. The PCR employed 60 Vbeta primers together with 13 Jbeta primers. Produced via immunoSEQ multiplex PCR; TCRdb's table is partial and in-frame only. The sample features tens of thousands of clones, with 0.58% in its top ten. Sequencing was done on a sample of PBMCs. Receptors originate from a man aged 50 or older in good health and CMV-seronegative.

The chain uses TRBV5-4 and TRBJ2-1; the match to TRBD2 covers 9 bases. V was clipped by 1 base and J by 0 bases; unmatched bases: 5. Germline V CDR1 and CDR2: SGHNT, YYREEE (reference sequence). The CDR3 covers 17 residues. The CDR3 DNA sequence: TGTGCCAGCAGCTTGCCGAGCGGGGGGCGCTCCTACAATGAGCAGTTCTTC. Its translation is CASSLPSGGRSYNEQFF.

The chain combines TRBV19 with TRBJ1-2; tentatively, D is TRBD1 (5 bases). Deletions cut 7 bases from V and 3 bases from J, with 18 bases between. CDR1 and CDR2 (germline): LNHDA, SQIVND (reference sequence). The CDR3 length is 15 residues. The CDR3, as DNA: TGTGCCAGTACCCCTTTGGGGCAGGGCGACTATGGCTACACCTTC. Amino acid sequence: CASTPLGQGDYGYTF.

The J gene is TRBJ2-3, the V gene TRBV5-1, with TRBD2 matching over 16 bases. CDR1 SGHRS and CDR2 YFSETQ come from the germline V gene. The J segment lost 6 bases and the V segment lost 3 bases, leaving 1 base of the junction unmatched. CDR3 size: 15 residues. In DNA form, the CDR3 reads TGCGCCAGCAGCTCGGGACTAGCGGGGGGGGATACGCAGTATTTT. Amino acid sequence: CASSSGLAGGDTQYF.